Described below is a single T cell receptor (beta chain) sequence and its context. Other DNA sequences in this sample translate to the same CDR3. V shed 6 bases and J shed 2 bases, with 10 bases lying between them. Germline lookup yields CDR1 SQVTM and CDR2 ANQGSEA. The CDR3 contains 13 residues. The sample belongs to a study of cytomegalovirus exposure and HLA in healthy donors. Method: immunoSEQ multiplex PCR; TCRdb's copy keeps in-frame clones and lacks some. The table shows roughly 330,000 clones, with about nine tenths occurring only once. The V gene is TRBV29-1, the J gene TRBJ2-2; D call uncertain. The receptor was isolated from a woman in her twenties or thirties in good health and CMV-seropositive. The sequencing input was PBMCs. The CDR3 protein is CSVLNRNTGELFF. The CDR3 DNA reads TGCAGCGTCTTAAACAGAAACACCGGGGAGCTGTTTTTT.